This T cell receptor beta chain was found in a study of T cell responses to AZD1222 COVID-19 vaccine. Study information: Combined were second doses at about 4 or about 12 weeks. The study's findings and limits: Close to half of spike-specific TCRs reportedly recognize unmutated variant regions. Only 6 or 7 individuals given AZD1222 were seropositive at baseline.

In regard to this clone: Its specificity is unknown.

Sequencing was performed with immunoSEQ multiplex PCR; in TCRdb, only in-frame clones are kept and a portion is missing. The sample carries 95,000 to 150,000 clones, 89% recorded once. CDR3 size: 16 residues. Germline V gene lookup returns CDR1 MDHEN and CDR2 SYDVKM. The V segment lost 3 bases and the J segment 4 bases; nucleotides outside the gene matches: 10. The gene calls are TRBV28 and TRBJ2-7; 9 nucleotides match TRBD1. The sample consisted of peripheral blood, taken on day 0 of AZD1222 vaccination. This TCR was sampled from an adult in good health. The CDR3: CASSFGQGYGGYEQYF. Written as DNA, the CDR3 is TGTGCCAGCAGTTTTGGACAGGGGTACGGTGGGTACGAGCAGTACTTC.